Presented here are 21 T cell receptor beta chains from one specimen sequenced in a study of control samples from healthy donors and cancer patients. Libraries were prepared by immunoSEQ multiplex PCR; TCRdb keeps only in-frame clonotypes and omits some of them. The sample lists approximately 94,000 clones; 87% were seen once. Sample: blood. The receptor source for this set is a woman in her fifties or sixties in good health.

This clone has only one observation. The chain is built from TRBV2 and TRBJ2-1; 8 positions agree with TRBD1. V gave up 3 bases and J gave up 2 bases; unmatched junction bases: 12. Looked up from germline, CDR1 is SNHLY and CDR2 is FYNNEI. The CDR3 covers 18 residues. The CDR3 spells CASSDSLGQEAPYNEQFF. CDR3 DNA: TGTGCCAGCAGTGACAGCTTGGGACAGGAGGCACCCTACAATGAGCAGTTCTTC.

The chain couples TRBV30 to TRBJ1-5; the D is unclear. Between the trimmed V and J ends, which lost 0 bases and 0 bases, there was a span of 9 bases. This CDR3 has 15 residues. Germline V gives CDR1 GTSNPN, CDR2 SVGIG (reference sequence). The CDR3 DNA is TGTGCCTGGAGTGTACGCTGGAATAGCAATCAGCCCCAGCATTTT. Its protein is CAWSVRWNSNQPQHF. Drawing the rest from reference TRBV30 and TRBJ1-5, the complete variable domain is SQTIHQWPATLVQPVGSPLSLECTVEGTSNPNLYWYRQAAGRGLQLLFYSVGIGQISSEVPQNLSASRPQDRQFILSSKKLLLSDSGFYLCAWSVRWNSNQPQHFGDGTRLSIL.

This clone was observed a single time. V is TRBV13 and J is TRBJ2-7; D is unclear. Trimming cost V 3 bases and J 0 bases, with 9 bases left between them. CDR1 is PRHDT, CDR2 FYEKMQ, per germline (reference sequence). CDR3 length equals 14 residues. Here the CDR3 reads CASSLGRSSYEQYV. In DNA form, the CDR3 reads TGTGCCAGCAGCTTGGGAAGGAGCTCCTACGAGCAGTACGTC.

The chain combines TRBV18 with TRBJ2-5, with 7 bases that match TRBD1. V dropped 3 bases and J dropped 9; count of bases not matched to a gene: 13. The CDR3 runs 15 residues. From germline, CDR1 is KGHSH and CDR2 LQKENI. For the CDR3, the DNA is TGTGCCAGCTCACCTTCACAGGGGATGTCGGAGGCCCAGTACTTC. It yields the protein CASSPSQGMSEAQYF.

The chain uses TRBV20-1 and TRBJ2-4; 12 nucleotides agree with TRBD2. V lost 3 bases and J lost 3; bases outside the gene matches: 12. CDR3 length: 18 amino acids. Germline values: CDR1 DFQATT, CDR2 SNEGSKA (reference sequence). CDR3 amino acids: CSASPASGRAGDKNIQYF. CDR3 DNA sequence: TGCAGTGCTAGTCCGGCTAGCGGGAGGGCCGGCGACAAAAACATTCAGTACTTC.

The chain carries TRBV4-3 and TRBJ1-1, with D uncertain. Looked up from germline, CDR1 is LGHNA and CDR2 is YSLEER. The CDR3 is made up of 13 amino acids. With 2 bases removed from V and 7 bases from J, the gap between germline ends came to 11 bases. The CDR3 DNA is TGCGCCAGCAGCCAACTCGGGGTGGTTGAAGCTTTCTTT. Translating it yields CASSQLGVVEAFF.

The chain combines TRBV2 with TRBJ2-6; D remains ambiguous. V was trimmed by 1 base and J by 0 bases, leaving 7 bases between them. Germline V CDR1 and CDR2: SNHLY, FYNNEI. CDR3 size: 16 residues. CDR3 protein: CASSEGSYSGANVLTF. The DNA of the CDR3 is TGTGCCAGCAGTGAAGGCTCGTACTCTGGGGCCAACGTCCTGACTTTC.

This chain connects TRBV6-1 to TRBJ1-5; D call uncertain. Trimming pared 1 base from V and 3 bases from J, leaving 7 bases between. In germline, CDR1 is MNHNS, CDR2 SASEGT. The CDR3 sequence is 14 residues long. The CDR3 loop reads CASSEEPYNQPQHF. For the CDR3, the DNA is TGTGCCAGCAGTGAAGAGCCGTACAATCAGCCCCAGCATTTT.

The chain joins TRBV5-1 to TRBJ2-1; TRBD2 matches at 12 bases. The CDR3 runs to 16 residues. The V gene end was trimmed by 4 bases and the J gene end by 0 bases; junction bases not matched to a gene: 2. In germline, CDR1 is SGHRS, CDR2 YFSETQ. The CDR3 nucleotides are TGCGCCAGCAGCACGACTAGCGGGAGCTCCTACAATGAGCAGTTCTTC. Its translation is CASSTTSGSSYNEQFF.

This chain uses TRBV11-2 with TRBJ2-7; 8 nucleotides line up with TRBD1. Germline CDR1 and CDR2: SGHAT and FQNNGV. CDR3 length: 15 residues. Trimming removed 4 bases from V and 6 bases from J; junction bases left unmatched: 11. CDR3 sequence reads: CASSSGQGTLREQYV. CDR3 bases: TGTGCCAGCAGCTCCGGACAGGGTACCCTCCGCGAGCAGTACGTC.

This chain connects TRBV12-3 or TRBV12-4 to TRBJ1-1; no clear D. This CDR3 spans 11 amino acids. Trimming pared 4 bases from V and 10 bases from J, leaving 10 bases between. The CDR3 sequence is CASSSSRLAFF. DNA of the CDR3: TGTGCCAGCAGTTCCTCGAGGCTAGCTTTCTTT.

This clone was seen a handful of times. This chain links TRBV7-9 with TRBJ1-4, with D perhaps matching TRBD1 (5 bases). This CDR3 comprises 15 residues. V was cut by 2 bases and J by 2 bases, with 9 bases left in between. Germline CDR1 and CDR2: SEHNR and FQNEAQ (reference sequence). The CDR3, as DNA: TGTGCCAGCAGCTTAACCAGGGAGACTAATGAAAAACTGTTTTTT. The encoded protein is CASSLTRETNEKLFF.

The V gene is TRBV18, the J gene TRBJ2-2, with D perhaps TRBD1 (6 bases). The V and J ends lost 3 bases and 1 base respectively, with 15 bases between them. Germline V gene data show CDR1 as KGHSH and CDR2 as LQKENI. The CDR3 runs 17 residues. The CDR3: CASSPSQAGVNTGELFF. CDR3 DNA sequence: TGTGCCAGCTCACCCTCTCAGGCAGGGGTGAACACCGGGGAGCTGTTTTTT.

The chain uses TRBV6-5 and TRBJ2-7; D is possibly TRBD1 or TRBD2 (5 bases each). V lost 8 bases and J lost 4, with 21 bases in between. The germline V gene has CDR1 MNHEY and CDR2 SVGAGI. The CDR3 is 15 amino acids. CDR3 coding DNA: TGTGCCAGCGTTCCCATCCCGGGACGGACATACGAGCAGTACGTC. Protein: CASVPIPGRTYEQYV.

J is TRBJ2-5 and V is TRBV2; 8 bases line up with TRBD2. Germline trimming cut 0 bases from V and 9 bases from J; bases unmatched to any gene: 6. This CDR3 is built from 14 residues. Per germline, CDR1 SNHLY and CDR2 FYNNEI. CDR3 residues: CASSEARAGGPQYF. CDR3 nucleotides: TGTGCCAGCAGTGAAGCGCGGGCGGGAGGACCCCAGTACTTC.

This chain connects TRBV24-1 to TRBJ2-1, with D perhaps matching TRBD2 (7 bases). V lost 7 bases, J lost 5 bases, and 23 bases lay in between. This CDR3 is 17 amino acids long. Per the germline V gene, CDR1 is KGHDR and CDR2 is SFDVKD. In DNA form, the CDR3 reads TGTGCCACCAGCCCCGGGGGCTGGGGAGGGCGTAACAATGAGCAGTTCTTC. Amino acids: CATSPGGWGGRNNEQFF.

The chain is built from TRBV6-5 and TRBJ1-4; D is unclear. The V end was cut by 0 bases, the J end by 3 bases, with 8 bases between. Per the germline V gene, CDR1 is MNHEY and CDR2 is SVGAGI. This CDR3 has 15 amino acids. CDR3 sequence reads: CASSYSNRANEKLFF. CDR3 nucleotides: TGTGCCAGCAGTTACTCGAATCGGGCTAATGAAAAACTGTTTTTT.

The V call is TRBV7-9, the J call TRBJ2-2; D uncertain. V was cut by 3 bases and J by 0 bases, with 5 bases left in between. The length of the CDR3 is 14 residues. CDR1 is SEHNR and CDR2 is FQNEAQ in the germline V gene (reference sequence). CDR3 sequence reads: CASSFGANTGELFF. The CDR3 DNA reads TGTGCCAGCAGCTTTGGGGCGAACACCGGGGAGCTGTTTTTT.

This clone was seen a single time. This chain links TRBV5-1 with TRBJ2-4; 8 bases align to TRBD1. The CDR3 runs to 19 residues. Germline CDR1 and CDR2: SGHRS and YFSETQ. J was trimmed by 2 bases and V by 4 bases; bases with no gene match: 17. The CDR3: CASSPTPPGQATPKNIQYF. The CDR3 DNA sequence: TGCGCCAGCAGCCCGACCCCCCCGGGACAGGCTACCCCCAAAAACATTCAGTACTTC.

V usage is TRBV9 and J usage is TRBJ2-1; 9 bases line up with TRBD2. With 4 bases clipped from V and 9 bases from J, the junction kept 20 bases outside the gene matches. Germline V gives CDR1 SGDLS, CDR2 YYNGEE. The CDR3 covers 18 residues. The CDR3 loop reads CASSHLVWGGGAGREQFF. The CDR3 coding sequence is TGTGCCAGCAGCCACTTAGTATGGGGCGGGGGGGCAGGTCGTGAGCAGTTCTTC.

J is TRBJ1-1 and V is TRBV7-3; D call uncertain. Germline CDR1 SGHTA, CDR2 FQGTGA. The V end was cut by 5 bases, the J end by 3 bases, with 10 bases between. This CDR3 comprises 13 residues. This chain's CDR3 is CASSPPWDTEAFF. The CDR3 DNA follows: TGTGCCAGCAGCCCTCCCTGGGACACTGAAGCTTTCTTT. Full variable domain (missing parts from reference TRBV7-3 and TRBJ1-1): GAGVSQTPSNKVTEKGKYVELRCDPISGHTALYWYRQSLGQGPEFLIYFQGTGAADDSGLPNDRFFAVRPEGSVSTLKIQRTERGDSAVYLCASSPPWDTEAFFGQGTRLTVV.